These T cell receptor beta chains were read from a single sample in a study of naive and memory T cell subsets. TCRdb processed the 5' RACE reads anew with MiXCR; each CDR3 protein has one entry. Of 55,000 to 65,000 distinct CDR3 sequences listed, more than 6% are singletons. These receptors came from a female donor in good health. The CDR3 runs from the conserved cysteine through the conserved F or W. The D gene is left open where the match is weak. Clone size is shown for a subset of rows, as once, few, many or a class of expanded clone.

d_gene: TRBD2; abundance: -; v_gene: TRBV6-2/TRBV6-3; j_gene: TRBJ2-7; CDR3nt: TGTGCCAGCACCTACCCCACTAGCGGGATAGACGAGCAGTACTTC; CDR3aa: CASTYPTSGIDEQYF
d_gene: TRBD1; abundance: -; v_gene: TRBV15; j_gene: TRBJ2-3; CDR3nt: TGTGCCACCAGCAGACCCGGGACAGGGGGGGATACGCAGTATTTT; CDR3aa: CATSRPGTGGDTQYF
d_gene: -; abundance: -; v_gene: TRBV18; j_gene: TRBJ1-2; CDR3nt: TGTGCCAGCTCACAAGGACAAACCCACTATGGCTACACCTTC; CDR3aa: CASSQGQTHYGYTF
d_gene: -; abundance: -; v_gene: TRBV29-1; j_gene: TRBJ2-3; CDR3nt: TGCAGCGCCGCCAAAGGGAATGGGGCAGATACGCAGTATTTT; CDR3aa: CSAAKGNGADTQYF
d_gene: -; abundance: many; v_gene: TRBV28; j_gene: TRBJ1-1; CDR3nt: TGTGCCAGCACCCAAGGTGGTGGTACTGAAGCTTTCTTT; CDR3aa: CASTQGGGTEAFF
d_gene: -; abundance: -; v_gene: TRBV5-6; j_gene: TRBJ2-4; CDR3nt: TGTGCCAGCAGCTTGGGCAGTTTAGCCAAAAACATTCAGTACTTC; CDR3aa: CASSLGSLAKNIQYF
d_gene: -; abundance: once; v_gene: TRBV18; j_gene: TRBJ1-3; CDR3nt: TGTGCCAGCTCCGCCCGGGCCCTAGTCTCTGGAAACACCGTATATTTT; CDR3aa: CASSARALVSGNTVYF
d_gene: -; abundance: few; v_gene: TRBV11-2; j_gene: TRBJ2-4; CDR3nt: TGTGCCAGCAGCCCTCTTCGGGGAGGAGACCCACTAGCCAAAAACATTCAGTACTTC; CDR3aa: CASSPLRGGDPLAKNIQYF
d_gene: -; abundance: many; v_gene: TRBV15; j_gene: TRBJ1-6; CDR3nt: TGTGCCACCAGCAGAGGGAAAAATTCACCCCTCCACTTT; CDR3aa: CATSRGKNSPLHF
d_gene: -; abundance: many; v_gene: TRBV28; j_gene: TRBJ1-2; CDR3nt: TGTGCCAGCAGTCCCGAGGGAGGCGGCTACACCTTC; CDR3aa: CASSPEGGGYTF
d_gene: -; abundance: many; v_gene: TRBV7-8; j_gene: TRBJ2-7; CDR3nt: TGTGCCAGCAGCTTAACGGTGCCCTCCTACGAGCAGTACTTC; CDR3aa: CASSLTVPSYEQYF
d_gene: -; abundance: -; v_gene: TRBV2; j_gene: TRBJ1-5; CDR3nt: TGTGCCAGCATCGGCAGGGGATGGTTGAGCAATCAGCCCCAGCATTTT; CDR3aa: CASIGRGWLSNQPQHF
d_gene: TRBD1; abundance: -; v_gene: TRBV3-1; j_gene: TRBJ2-2; CDR3nt: TGTGCCAGCAGCAGGACAGGGGTCAACACCGGGGAGCTGTTTTTT; CDR3aa: CASSRTGVNTGELFF
d_gene: -; abundance: many; v_gene: TRBV28; j_gene: TRBJ1-5; CDR3nt: TGTGCCAGCAGTTCCCCCTGGGGTGGCAATCAGCCCCAGCATTTT; CDR3aa: CASSSPWGGNQPQHF
d_gene: -; abundance: medium-sized; v_gene: TRBV2; j_gene: TRBJ2-1; CDR3nt: TGTGCCAGCAGTGCGGTTAGCGGTAAAACAAGCTCCTACAATGAGCAGTTCTTC; CDR3aa: CASSAVSGKTSSYNEQFF
d_gene: -; abundance: few; v_gene: TRBV9; j_gene: TRBJ2-3; CDR3nt: TGTGCCAGCAGCGGATTATCAGGGGGGAACACAGATACGCAGTATTTT; CDR3aa: CASSGLSGGNTDTQYF
d_gene: -; abundance: few; v_gene: TRBV7-2; j_gene: TRBJ2-5; CDR3nt: TGTGCCAGCAGCTACTGGACGGACCAAGAGACCCAGTACTTC; CDR3aa: CASSYWTDQETQYF
d_gene: -; abundance: many; v_gene: TRBV5-1; j_gene: TRBJ1-1; CDR3nt: TGCGCCAGCAGCTTGGGGGCAGGGGAAGCTTTCTTT; CDR3aa: CASSLGAGEAFF
d_gene: TRBD1; abundance: many; v_gene: TRBV30; j_gene: TRBJ1-2; CDR3nt: TGTGCCTGGACAGGGGGCTTCTATGGCTACACCTTC; CDR3aa: CAWTGGFYGYTF
d_gene: -; abundance: -; v_gene: TRBV5-1; j_gene: TRBJ2-7; CDR3nt: TGCGCCAGCAGCCTAGGGACGGAGTACGAGCAGTACTTC; CDR3aa: CASSLGTEYEQYF
d_gene: TRBD1; abundance: few; v_gene: TRBV6-5; j_gene: TRBJ2-1; CDR3nt: TGTGCCAGCAGTTTTCGACAGGGGGCTATCAGGCATGAGCAGTTCTTC; CDR3aa: CASSFRQGAIRHEQFF
d_gene: TRBD2; abundance: -; v_gene: TRBV30; j_gene: TRBJ2-2; CDR3nt: TGTGCCTGGAGTTTGGGAGGGGAACGGGAGCTGTTTTTT; CDR3aa: CAWSLGGERELFF
d_gene: TRBD1; abundance: few; v_gene: TRBV28; j_gene: TRBJ2-3; CDR3nt: TGTGCCAGCAGTTTAGGACGACAGGGGGTCCACACAGATACGCAGTATTTT; CDR3aa: CASSLGRQGVHTDTQYF
d_gene: -; abundance: many; v_gene: TRBV12-3/TRBV12-4; j_gene: TRBJ2-1; CDR3nt: TGTGCCAGCAGTGAAAGGGGCGCGAGCTCCTACAATGAGCAGTTCTTC; CDR3aa: CASSERGASSYNEQFF
d_gene: -; abundance: few; v_gene: TRBV5-4; j_gene: TRBJ1-1; CDR3nt: TGTGCCAGCAGCTTGGGCCACGGTGTGAACACTGAAGCTTTCTTT; CDR3aa: CASSLGHGVNTEAFF
d_gene: -; abundance: -; v_gene: TRBV5-4; j_gene: TRBJ1-1; CDR3nt: TGTGCCAGCGGGGTCAGGGCTATGAACACTGAAGCTTTCTTT; CDR3aa: CASGVRAMNTEAFF
d_gene: -; abundance: few; v_gene: TRBV12-3/TRBV12-4; j_gene: TRBJ1-2; CDR3nt: TGTGCCAGCAGTTGGGATAGGGGCCCGGGCTACACCTTC; CDR3aa: CASSWDRGPGYTF
d_gene: -; abundance: -; v_gene: TRBV2; j_gene: TRBJ1-2; CDR3nt: TGTGCCAGCAGTGAGGTCATGAGGGACGGCTACACCTTC; CDR3aa: CASSEVMRDGYTF
d_gene: -; abundance: few; v_gene: TRBV5-1; j_gene: TRBJ2-4; CDR3nt: TGCGCCAGCCGCCTCCGGACCCAGAGCGACATTCAGTACTTC; CDR3aa: CASRLRTQSDIQYF
d_gene: -; abundance: -; v_gene: TRBV7-6; j_gene: TRBJ2-3; CDR3nt: TGTGCCAGCAGCTTAGTGCCAGGGTGGACAGATACGCAGTATTTT; CDR3aa: CASSLVPGWTDTQYF
d_gene: -; abundance: few; v_gene: TRBV19; j_gene: TRBJ2-2; CDR3nt: TGTGCCAGTAGAACGACAGGGAACACCGGGGAGCTGTTTTTT; CDR3aa: CASRTTGNTGELFF
d_gene: -; abundance: -; v_gene: TRBV9; j_gene: TRBJ2-5; CDR3nt: TGTGCCAGCAGCGCTTCCGGGACAATGGCGGAGACCCAGTACTTC; CDR3aa: CASSASGTMAETQYF
d_gene: -; abundance: -; v_gene: TRBV29-1; j_gene: TRBJ2-1; CDR3nt: TGCAGCGTTGGGGGGCTTGATGAGCAGTTCTTC; CDR3aa: CSVGGLDEQFF
d_gene: -; abundance: many; v_gene: TRBV6-6; j_gene: TRBJ2-3; CDR3nt: TGTGCCAGCAGTTACTCCCTGGGGCAGTACACAGATACGCAGTATTTT; CDR3aa: CASSYSLGQYTDTQYF
d_gene: TRBD2; abundance: few; v_gene: TRBV5-1; j_gene: TRBJ2-1; CDR3nt: TGCGCCAGCAGCTTGGTCTTTCTGGCGGGAGGAGGAAATGAGCAGTTCTTC; CDR3aa: CASSLVFLAGGGNEQFF
d_gene: TRBD2; abundance: few; v_gene: TRBV20-1; j_gene: TRBJ2-5; CDR3nt: TGCAGTGTTCGGGAGGGCCTGGGGGAGACCCAGTACTTC; CDR3aa: CSVREGLGETQYF
d_gene: -; abundance: -; v_gene: TRBV28; j_gene: TRBJ1-1; CDR3nt: TGTGCCAGCAGAAAAGGGGTGGTCACTGAAGCTTTCTTT; CDR3aa: CASRKGVVTEAFF
d_gene: -; abundance: -; v_gene: TRBV10-3; j_gene: TRBJ1-5; CDR3nt: TGTGCCGCTCAAACAGGGAGTGGTCAGCCCCAGCATTTT; CDR3aa: CAAQTGSGQPQHF
d_gene: -; abundance: many; v_gene: TRBV6-1; j_gene: TRBJ1-5; CDR3nt: TGTGTTTCGACAGAACATAGCAATCAGCCCCAGCATTTT; CDR3aa: CVSTEHSNQPQHF
d_gene: -; abundance: -; v_gene: TRBV5-1; j_gene: TRBJ1-4; CDR3nt: TGCGCCCGCAGCGACGGGGGAACAACTAATGAAAAACTGTTTTTT; CDR3aa: CARSDGGTTNEKLFF
d_gene: -; abundance: many; v_gene: TRBV12-3/TRBV12-4; j_gene: TRBJ1-1; CDR3nt: TGTGCCAGCAGTTTTATGATCAGGACCACCGAACTATACACTGAAGCTTTCTTT; CDR3aa: CASSFMIRTTELYTEAFF
d_gene: -; abundance: few; v_gene: TRBV27; j_gene: TRBJ2-1; CDR3nt: TGTGCCAGCAGTTTCGGCAGGGTTGCCAATGAGCAGTTCTTC; CDR3aa: CASSFGRVANEQFF
d_gene: TRBD2; abundance: -; v_gene: TRBV29-1; j_gene: TRBJ2-1; CDR3nt: TGCAGCGTTGAAGATCTCTCCGGGAGGGCCAATGAGCAGTTCTTC; CDR3aa: CSVEDLSGRANEQFF
d_gene: -; abundance: few; v_gene: TRBV30; j_gene: TRBJ2-1; CDR3nt: TGTGCCTGGAGCCCCGGCGTCGGCGAGCAGTTCTTC; CDR3aa: CAWSPGVGEQFF
d_gene: TRBD1; abundance: -; v_gene: TRBV19; j_gene: TRBJ2-3; CDR3nt: TGTGCCAGTAGTAAATTCGTGACAGGGGGCACAGATACGCAGTATTTT; CDR3aa: CASSKFVTGGTDTQYF